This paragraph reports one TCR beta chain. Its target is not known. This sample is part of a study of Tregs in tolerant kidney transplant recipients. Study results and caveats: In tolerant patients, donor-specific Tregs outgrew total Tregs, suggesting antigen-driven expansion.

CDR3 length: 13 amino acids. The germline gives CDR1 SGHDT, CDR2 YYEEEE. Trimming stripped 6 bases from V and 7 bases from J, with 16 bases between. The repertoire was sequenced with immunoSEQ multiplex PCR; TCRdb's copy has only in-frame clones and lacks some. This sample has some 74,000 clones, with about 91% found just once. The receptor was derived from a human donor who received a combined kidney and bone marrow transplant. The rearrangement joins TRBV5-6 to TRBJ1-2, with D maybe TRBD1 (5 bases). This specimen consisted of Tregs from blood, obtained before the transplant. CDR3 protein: CASTDRWGTGYTF. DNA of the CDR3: TGTGCCAGCACGGACCGGTGGGGGACTGGCTACACCTTC.